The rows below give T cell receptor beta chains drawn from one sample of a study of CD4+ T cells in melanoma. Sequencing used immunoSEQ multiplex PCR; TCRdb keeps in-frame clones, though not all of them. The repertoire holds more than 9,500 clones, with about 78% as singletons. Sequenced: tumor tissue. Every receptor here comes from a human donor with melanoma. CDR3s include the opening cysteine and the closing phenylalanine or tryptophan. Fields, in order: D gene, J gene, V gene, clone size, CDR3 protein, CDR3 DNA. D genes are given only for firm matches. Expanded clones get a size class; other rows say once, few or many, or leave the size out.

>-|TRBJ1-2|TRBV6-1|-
CASSEAWRDGYTF
TGTGCCAGCAGTGAAGCCTGGAGGGATGGCTACACCTTC
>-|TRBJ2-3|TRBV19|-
CASRRAGSTDTQYF
TGTGCCAGTAGAAGGGCAGGTAGCACAGATACGCAGTATTTT
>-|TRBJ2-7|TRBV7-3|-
CASSPSGGSYEQYF
TGTGCCAGCAGCCCGTCAGGCGGCTCCTACGAGCAGTACTTC
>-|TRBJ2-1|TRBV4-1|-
CASTRSRADEQFF
TGCGCCAGCACACGAAGCAGGGCAGATGAGCAGTTCTTC
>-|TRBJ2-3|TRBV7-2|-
CASSPGGAITDTQYF
TGTGCCAGCAGCCCAGGCGGGGCAATAACAGATACGCAGTATTTT
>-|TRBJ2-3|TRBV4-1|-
CASSQRGGTDTQYF
TGCGCCAGCAGCCAGAGGGGGGGCACAGATACGCAGTATTTT
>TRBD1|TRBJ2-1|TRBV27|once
CASRNIAGQGVGEQFF
TGTGCCAGCAGAAATATCGCGGGACAGGGGGTCGGGGAGCAGTTCTTC
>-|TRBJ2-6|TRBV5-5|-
CASSLGNLALSGANVLTF
TGTGCCAGCAGCTTGGGAAACCTGGCCCTCTCTGGGGCCAACGTCCTGACTTTC
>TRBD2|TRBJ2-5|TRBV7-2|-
CASSLGGSGDGTQYF
TGTGCCAGCAGCTTAGGCGGTAGCGGGGACGGGACCCAGTACTTC
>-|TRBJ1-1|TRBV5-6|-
CASTWGPEAFF
TGTGCCAGCACCTGGGGACCTGAAGCTTTCTTT
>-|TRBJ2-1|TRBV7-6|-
CASSLVASYNEQFF
TGTGCCAGCAGCTTAGTCGCTAGCTACAATGAGCAGTTCTTC
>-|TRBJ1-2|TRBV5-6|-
CASSLDPDSGYTF
TGTGCCAGCAGCTTGGACCCAGATTCGGGCTACACCTTC
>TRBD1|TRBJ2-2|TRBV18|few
CASWTGAGELFF
TGTGCCAGCTGGACAGGGGCCGGGGAGCTGTTTTTT
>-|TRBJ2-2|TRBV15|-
CATSIGGNTGELFF
TGTGCCACCAGCATCGGGGGGAACACCGGGGAGCTGTTTTTT
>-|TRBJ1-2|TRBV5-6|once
CASSPLGLQTNYGYTF
TGTGCCAGCAGCCCCTTGGGATTACAGACAAACTATGGCTACACCTTC
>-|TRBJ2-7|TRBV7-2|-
CASSLEASSRYEQYF
TGTGCCAGCAGCTTAGAGGCTAGCTCTAGGTACGAGCAGTACTTC
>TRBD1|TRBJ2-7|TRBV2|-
CASRGQGASSVYEQYF
TGTGCCAGCCGGGGACAGGGGGCTTCATCTGTTTACGAGCAGTACTTC
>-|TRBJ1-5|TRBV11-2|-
CASSLSGIHQPQHF
TGTGCCAGCAGCTTATCAGGGATCCATCAGCCCCAGCATTTT
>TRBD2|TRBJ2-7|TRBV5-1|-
CASSSTLFPGLAAYEQYF
TGCGCCAGCAGCTCCACCCTCTTCCCCGGACTAGCGGCCTACGAGCAGTACTTC
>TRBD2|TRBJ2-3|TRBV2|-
CASSVVAGGLASPDTQYF
TGTGCCAGCAGTGTCGTAGCGGGGGGGCTTGCGAGCCCAGATACGCAGTATTTT
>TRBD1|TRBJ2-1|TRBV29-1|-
CSVEADRPHNEQFF
TGCAGCGTTGAAGCGGACAGGCCCCACAATGAGCAGTTCTTC
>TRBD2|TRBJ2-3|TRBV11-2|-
CASSLGVAGVTDTQYF
TGTGCCAGCAGCTTAGGTGTAGCGGGGGTCACAGATACGCAGTATTTT
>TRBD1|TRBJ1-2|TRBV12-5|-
CASGLYAGQGADGYTF
TGTGCTAGTGGTTTGTACGCGGGACAGGGGGCAGATGGCTACACCTTC
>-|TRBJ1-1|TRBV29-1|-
CSVIVGTEAFF
TGCAGCGTTATCGTAGGGACAGAAGCTTTCTTT
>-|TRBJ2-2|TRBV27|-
CASSLWGNGELFF
TGTGCCAGCAGTTTATGGGGGAACGGGGAGCTGTTTTTT
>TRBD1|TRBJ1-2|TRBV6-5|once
CASSYGPSGGYGYTF
TGTGCCAGCAGTTACGGCCCATCAGGGGGCTATGGCTACACCTTC
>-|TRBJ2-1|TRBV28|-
CASSLGWEQFF
TGTGCCAGCAGTTTGGGTTGGGAGCAGTTCTTC
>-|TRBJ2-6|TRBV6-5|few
CASSRTGSGANVLTF
TGTGCCAGCAGTCGGACGGGCTCTGGGGCCAACGTCCTGACTTTC
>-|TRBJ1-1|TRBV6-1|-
CASPNIRITEAFF
TGTGCCAGCCCGAACATCAGGATCACTGAAGCTTTCTTT
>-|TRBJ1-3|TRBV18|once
CASSPGDGGNTIYF
TGTGCCAGCTCACCGGGGGACGGTGGAAACACCATATATTTT
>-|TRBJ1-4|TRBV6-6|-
CASSKGQMDNEKLFF
TGTGCCAGCAGTAAAGGACAGATGGATAATGAAAAACTGTTTTTT
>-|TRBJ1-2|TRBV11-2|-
CASSLESEGGYTF
TGTGCCAGCAGCTTAGAGTCCGAGGGTGGCTACACCTTC
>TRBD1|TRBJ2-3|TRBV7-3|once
CASSLIPGGADTQYF
TGTGCCAGCAGCTTAATACCAGGGGGCGCAGATACGCAGTATTTT
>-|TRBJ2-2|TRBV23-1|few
CAIPSATTNTGELFF
TGCGCCATCCCCTCAGCGACAACGAACACCGGGGAGCTGTTTTTT
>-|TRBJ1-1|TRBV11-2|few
CASSSAGGAVTEAFF
TGTGCCAGCAGCTCCGCGGGCGGGGCGGTTACTGAAGCTTTCTTT
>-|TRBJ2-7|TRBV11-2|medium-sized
CASSLGAEYEQYF
TGTGCCAGCAGCTTGGGGGCCGAGTACGAGCAGTACTTC
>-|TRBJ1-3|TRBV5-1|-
CASSIQGSGNTIYF
TGCGCCAGCAGCATCCAGGGCTCTGGAAACACCATATATTTT
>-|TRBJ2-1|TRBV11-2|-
CASSLTYNEQFF
TGTGCCAGCAGCTTAACGTACAATGAGCAGTTCTTC
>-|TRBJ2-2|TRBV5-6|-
CASSLEGGEDTGELFF
TGTGCCAGCAGCTTGGAGGGGGGGGAGGACACCGGGGAGCTGTTTTTT
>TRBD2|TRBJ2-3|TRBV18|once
CASSPSGGSYSTDTQYF
TGTGCCAGCTCACCAAGCGGGGGATCGTATAGCACAGATACGCAGTATTTT
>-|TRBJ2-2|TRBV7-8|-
CASSLVSTGELFF
TGTGCCAGCAGCTTAGTCAGCACCGGGGAGCTGTTTTTT
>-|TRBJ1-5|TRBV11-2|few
CASSLDSRQPQHF
TGTGCCAGCAGCTTAGATTCGCGGCAGCCCCAGCATTTT
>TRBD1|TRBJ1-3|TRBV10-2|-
CASSPTGQPGGRNTIYF
TGCGCCAGCAGCCCTACGGGACAGCCTGGGGGCCGAAACACCATATATTTT
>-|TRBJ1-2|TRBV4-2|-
CASSQGPGLFYGYTF
TGTGCCAGCAGCCAAGGCCCGGGCTTATTCTATGGCTACACCTTC
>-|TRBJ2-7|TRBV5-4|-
CASSLAVGPYEQYF
TGTGCCAGCAGCTTGGCGGTCGGCCCCTACGAGCAGTACTTC